This is a list of T cell receptor beta chains from one sample in a study of blood T cell repertoires in COVID-19. The repertoire was sequenced with immunoSEQ multiplex PCR; TCRdb's copy has only in-frame clones and lacks some. The repertoire holds over 35,000 clones, with just under 70% as singletons. Material for sequencing was peripheral blood. Receptors originate from an elderly man with acute or convalescent COVID-19. The CDR3 runs from the conserved cysteine through the conserved F or W. A D gene is named only where the DNA matches it firmly. Some rows mark clone size as missing; the rest say once, few, many or name a class of expanded clone.

size	length	D	V	J	CDR3	DNA
-	16	TRBD1	TRBV14	TRBJ1-1	CASSQDLRQGATEAFF	TGTGCCAGCAGCCAAGATCTGAGGCAGGGGGCGACTGAAGCTTTCTTT
-	15	TRBD2	TRBV5-1	TRBJ2-5	CASSWAGGTTETQYF	TGCGCCAGCAGCTGGGCCGGCGGGACTACAGAGACCCAGTACTTC
-	16	TRBD1	TRBV9	TRBJ2-2	CASSVRTGVGTGELFF	TGTGCCAGCAGCGTGCGGACAGGGGTTGGCACCGGGGAGCTGTTTTTT
-	17	-	TRBV2	TRBJ1-1	CASSEVKSTASNTEAFF	TGTGCCAGCAGTGAAGTGAAATCGACAGCCTCGAACACTGAAGCTTTCTTT
-	17	-	TRBV11-3	TRBJ1-2	CASSLRTATWGYYGYTF	TGTGCCAGCAGCTTACGCACGGCAACTTGGGGCTACTATGGCTACACCTTC
-	14	TRBD1	TRBV5-1	TRBJ2-3	CASSTGQGAGTQYF	TGCGCCAGCAGCACCGGACAGGGGGCCGGTACGCAGTATTTT
few	15	TRBD1	TRBV13	TRBJ1-1	CASSADRVEGTEAFF	TGTGCCAGCAGCGCCGACAGGGTAGAAGGCACTGAAGCTTTCTTT
-	12	TRBD1	TRBV2	TRBJ2-7	CAGGTGLYEQYF	TGTGCCGGGGGGACAGGGCTCTACGAGCAGTACTTC
-	15	TRBD1	TRBV6-5	TRBJ1-6	CASRETGLANSPLHF	TGTGCCAGCAGAGAGACAGGGTTGGCTAATTCACCCCTCCACTTT
-	13	-	TRBV19	TRBJ1-2	CASWDFLGYGYTF	TGTGCCAGTTGGGACTTCTTAGGCTATGGCTACACCTTC
few	15	TRBD2	TRBV20-1	TRBJ2-1	CSASGGAGGGYEQFF	TGCAGTGCTAGTGGAGGAGCGGGGGGCGGCTATGAGCAGTTCTTC
few	15	-	TRBV18	TRBJ2-1	CASSPDGQLYNEQFF	TGTGCCAGCTCACCCGACGGACAGCTCTACAATGAGCAGTTCTTC
-	12	TRBD1	TRBV6-5	TRBJ1-1	CASSRTGTEAFF	TGTGCCAGCAGTCGGACAGGGACTGAAGCTTTCTTT
-	16	-	TRBV19	TRBJ2-7	CASSHRRDSGVDEQYF	TGTGCCAGTAGCCACCGGAGGGACAGTGGCGTAGACGAGCAGTACTTC
-	15	TRBD2	TRBV7-2	TRBJ2-1	CASSLELAGIQEQFF	TGTGCCAGCAGCTTAGAACTAGCGGGGATTCAAGAGCAGTTCTTC
-	14	-	TRBV5-6	TRBJ1-3	CASSWTGLENTIYF	TGTGCCAGCAGCTGGACTGGGTTGGAAAACACCATATATTTT
few	22	TRBD2	TRBV7-6	TRBJ2-3	CASSLDPRSRTSGRLSTDTQYF	TGTGCCAGCAGCTTGGACCCGCGCTCTCGGACTAGCGGGAGACTAAGCACAGATACGCAGTATTTT
medium-sized	14	TRBD1	TRBV5-1	TRBJ1-1	CASSLRTGGAEAFF	TGCGCCAGCAGCCTTAGGACAGGGGGGGCTGAAGCTTTCTTT
-	16	-	TRBV5-1	TRBJ2-3	CASSPSGGGGTDTQYF	TGCGCCAGCAGCCCATCTGGCGGGGGCGGCACAGATACGCAGTATTTT
-	14	-	TRBV5-1	TRBJ1-6	CASSLDRFDSPLHF	TGCGCCAGCAGCTTGGACAGGTTTGATTCACCCCTCCACTTT
-	13	-	TRBV5-4	TRBJ2-5	CASSPTRKETQYF	TGTGCCAGCAGCCCGACTAGGAAAGAGACCCAGTACTTC
-	17	TRBD2	TRBV2	TRBJ2-1	CASSQFFLAGGPNEQFF	TGTGCCAGCAGTCAGTTCTTTCTAGCGGGAGGTCCCAATGAGCAGTTCTTC
few	12	-	TRBV6-5	TRBJ2-1	CASTTGVNEQFF	TGTGCCAGCACTACGGGGGTGAATGAGCAGTTCTTC
few	15	-	TRBV11-2	TRBJ1-3	CASSLVGGTGNTIYF	TGTGCCAGCAGCTTAGTCGGCGGCACTGGAAACACCATATATTTT
-	13	TRBD1	TRBV5-5	TRBJ2-1	CASSGQGAIEQFF	TGTGCCAGCAGCGGGCAGGGGGCTATTGAGCAGTTCTTC
-	15	-	TRBV7-4	TRBJ1-4	CASSLTGQAWEKLFF	TGTGCCAGCAGCCTGACAGGCCAAGCGTGGGAAAAACTGTTTTTT
-	16	TRBD2	TRBV5-1	TRBJ2-3	CASSPQGLATVDTQYF	TGCGCCAGCAGCCCCCAGGGACTAGCGACGGTAGATACGCAGTATTTT
-	20	TRBD2	TRBV7-8	TRBJ2-3	CASSPGGASGGHWGTDTQYF	TGTGCCAGCAGCCCGGGGGGGGCTAGCGGGGGGCACTGGGGCACAGATACGCAGTATTTT
-	14	TRBD1	TRBV5-6	TRBJ1-2	CASSLPTGDYGYTF	TGTGCCAGCAGCTTGCCCACAGGGGACTATGGCTACACCTTC
-	15	-	TRBV2	TRBJ1-1	CASMLSRDINTEAFF	TGTGCCAGCATGCTCTCTCGGGACATCAACACTGAAGCTTTCTTT
-	15	TRBD1	TRBV6-5	TRBJ1-1	CASRSQGAHNPEAFF	TGTGCCAGCAGGTCCCAGGGGGCTCATAACCCTGAAGCTTTCTTT
-	18	-	TRBV18	TRBJ1-1	CASSPRGGRTSLNTEAFF	TGTGCCAGCTCACCACGGGGGGGGAGAACATCGCTGAACACTGAAGCTTTCTTT
-	15	-	TRBV3-1/TRBV3-2	TRBJ1-3	CASSQDSRAGNTIYF	TGTGCCAGCAGCCAAGATAGCAGGGCTGGAAACACCATATATTTT
-	15	-	TRBV6-2/TRBV6-3	TRBJ1-5	CASSSDGLSGQPQHF	TGTGCCAGCAGTTCCGATGGGCTCAGCGGTCAGCCCCAGCATTTT
few	16	TRBD2	TRBV3-1/TRBV3-2	TRBJ2-4	CASSQDRGGDLNIQYF	TGTGCCAGCAGCCAAGATCGGGGGGGGGACCTGAACATTCAGTACTTC
-	15	TRBD1	TRBV14	TRBJ2-5	CASSQLTGGGETQYF	TGTGCCAGCAGCCAACTGACAGGGGGCGGGGAGACCCAGTACTTC
-	15	TRBD2	TRBV4-3	TRBJ2-7	CASSQGLAGGLEQYF	TGCGCCAGCAGCCAGGGACTAGCGGGAGGGCTCGAGCAGTACTTC
-	13	TRBD1	TRBV2	TRBJ1-2	CASQAGGSYGYTF	TGTGCCAGCCAGGCAGGGGGTAGCTATGGCTACACCTTC
-	14	TRBD1	TRBV2	TRBJ1-5	CASSPGQGLQPQHF	TGTGCCAGCAGCCCCGGACAGGGTTTACAGCCCCAGCATTTT